This is a list of T cell receptor beta chains from one sample in a study of PD-L1 blockade in urothelial cancer. This table comes from immunoSEQ multiplex PCR, and its TCRdb copy is limited to in-frame clones, with some not included. The repertoire holds around 50,000 clones, with around 89% as singletons. Sequences were derived from PBMCs, sampled around atezolizumab (anti-PD-L1) treatment. The receptors were gathered from a man aged 55 to 69 with urothelial cancer. The conserved cysteine and the conserved F or W are not part of the CDR3 here.

J | V | CDR3
TRBJ2-5 | TRBV27 | ASSLTYRDRETQY
TRBJ1-1 | TRBV28 | ASSLYTVNTEAF
TRBJ2-3 | TRBV19 | ASSPPNLSRDTQY
TRBJ2-3 | TRBV5-1 | ASSREPQITDTQY
TRBJ1-1 | TRBV7-8 | ASSQSRGAWGTEAF
TRBJ2-1 | TRBV9 | ASSVSAGAAYNEQF
TRBJ1-5 | TRBV2 | ASREAQVGPQH
TRBJ2-7 | TRBV10-3 | AISVDMGQSEQY
TRBJ1-2 | TRBV10-3 | AISVPLLSGQRTLAYGYT
TRBJ2-5 | TRBV28 | ASSFGQTEETQY
TRBJ1-6 | TRBV30 | AWSVGRATSPLH
TRBJ2-1 | TRBV7-9 | ASSAETGTVKF
TRBJ1-6 | TRBV4-1 | ASRQSSSYNSPLH
TRBJ2-1 | TRBV14 | ASSPRTKLYNEQF
TRBJ2-2 | TRBV6-4 | ASSASGGDTGELF
TRBJ2-5 | TRBV19 | ASSASGPGTSGEIETQY
TRBJ2-7 | TRBV6-5 | ASSAPTGYSYEQY
TRBJ1-6 | TRBV19 | ASSQTGTGNYNSPLH
TRBJ2-2 | TRBV4-1 | ASSQFSGMNTEELF
TRBJ2-7 | TRBV7-9 | ASSRDFYEQY
TRBJ1-1 | TRBV29-1 | SLLRVRDTEAF
TRBJ2-5 | TRBV2 | ASRKGQGETQY
TRBJ2-4 | TRBV5-1 | ASSLGPGVAGDLAKNIQY
TRBJ2-5 | TRBV5-6 | ASSTQQGARETQY
TRBJ2-7 | TRBV6-5 | ASTPQGRYEQY
TRBJ1-1 | TRBV7-9 | ASSLAMRAEAF